A selection of T cell receptor beta chains follows, all from one sample in a study of T cells in Graves' hyperthyroidism and ophthalmopathy. TCRdb re-derived calls from the multiplex PCR reads in MiXCR, one entry per CDR3 protein. The table lists some 600,000 distinct CDR3 sequences, 35% to 55% of them singletons, with just over 8% in the top ten. The sequenced sample consisted of peripheral blood or thyroid tissue (not recorded which). The source is a woman aged 18-30 years with Graves' hyperthyroidism. Each CDR3 is given with its conserved first and last residue. A D gene is named only where the DNA matches it firmly. Only part of the rows carry a size: once, few, many, or a class if the clone is expanded.

J	D	V	length	size	DNA	CDR3
TRBJ1-6	TRBD1	TRBV7-2	17	.	TGTGCCAGCAGCGCCTCCGGGACAGCGTGGTGGAATTCACCCCTCCACTTT	CASSASGTAWWNSPLHF
TRBJ2-5	.	TRBV2	13	.	TGTGCCAGCAGGGCGGGACAGCAAGAGACCCAGTACTTC	CASRAGQQETQYF
TRBJ1-2	.	TRBV15	14	few	TGTGCCACCAGCAGTGACATCGAAAACTATGGCTACACCTTC	CATSSDIENYGYTF
TRBJ2-5	TRBD2	TRBV20-1	13	many	TGCAGTGCAGCTAGCGGGAGTCTCGAGACCCAGTACTTC	CSAASGSLETQYF
TRBJ1-5	TRBD1	TRBV19	13	few	TGTGCCAGTAGGTGGACAGGCGATCAGCCCCAGCATTTT	CASRWTGDQPQHF
TRBJ1-4	TRBD1	TRBV7-2	14	many	TGTGCCAGCAGGACCGGGACAGGTTGGGAAAAACTGTTTTTT	CASRTGTGWEKLFF
TRBJ1-1	.	TRBV7-9	16	.	TGTGCCAGCAGCTCAGGCCGGCGGGGGGCGAACACTGAAGCTTTCTTT	CASSSGRRGANTEAFF
TRBJ2-7	.	TRBV2	14	few	TGTGCCAGCAGTTACATCTCGCGGGCCACCGAGCAGTACTTC	CASSYISRATEQYF
TRBJ1-1	.	TRBV29-1	12	.	TGCAGACGGACAGCCGAGGGCACTGAAGCTTTCTTT	CRRTAEGTEAFF
TRBJ1-5	TRBD1	TRBV13	16	.	TGTGCCAGCAGCTTAGGCTACGGGACAGGGAAACAGCCCCAGCATTTT	CASSLGYGTGKQPQHF
TRBJ1-2	TRBD1	TRBV7-3	15	.	TGTGCCACCGCGGACAGGGGGGCTAGTCGGAATGGCTACACCTTC	CATADRGASRNGYTF
TRBJ2-5	.	TRBV4-2	14	few	TGTGCCAGCAGCCAAGAGTCGGGATCAGAGACCCAGTACTTC	CASSQESGSETQYF
TRBJ2-5	TRBD2	TRBV12-3/TRBV12-4	14	.	TGTGCCAGCAGTGGACTAGCGGGAGAGGAGACCCAGTACTTC	CASSGLAGEETQYF
TRBJ2-7	.	TRBV13	13	.	TGTGCCAGCAGCTCCCGTTTGGCCACCGAGCAGTACTTC	CASSSRLATEQYF
TRBJ2-7	TRBD1	TRBV7-9	14	.	TGTGCCAGCGGGTGGCAGGGGGACGCCTACGAGCAGTACTTC	CASGWQGDAYEQYF
TRBJ2-7	.	TRBV6-5	13	many	TGTGCCAGCAGCGAAGACAGGACCTACGAGCAGTACTTC	CASSEDRTYEQYF
TRBJ2-7	TRBD2	TRBV2	15	few	TGTGCCAGCAGCCAAGATATAGCGGGAAATTCCGAGCAGTACTTC	CASSQDIAGNSEQYF
TRBJ2-7	.	TRBV20-1	12	few	TGCAGTGCTAAGACAAACCCCTACGAGCAGTACTTC	CSAKTNPYEQYF
TRBJ1-5	.	TRBV11-1	16	.	TGTGCCAGCAGCTTCGGAGGAATGTCCAGTGGTCGGCCCCAGCATTTT	CASSFGGMSSGRPQHF
TRBJ1-5	TRBD1	TRBV15	14	few	TGTGCCACCAGCACCATCAGGGGGAATCAGCCCCAGCATTTT	CATSTIRGNQPQHF
TRBJ2-7	TRBD1	TRBV7-2	13	many	TGTGCCAGCAGCCCGGACAGGGGCGGCGAGCAGTACTTC	CASSPDRGGEQYF
TRBJ2-7	.	TRBV12-3/TRBV12-4	11	few	TGTGCCAGCAGCCAAGTCGCGGAGCAGTACTTC	CASSQVAEQYF
TRBJ2-2	.	TRBV24-1	15	few	TGTGCCACCAGTGATTTCTCGGAGGGCACCGGGGAGCTGTTTTTT	CATSDFSEGTGELFF
TRBJ2-7	.	TRBV14	12	.	TGTGCCAGCAGCCAACCAGGGGACGAGCAGTACTTC	CASSQPGDEQYF